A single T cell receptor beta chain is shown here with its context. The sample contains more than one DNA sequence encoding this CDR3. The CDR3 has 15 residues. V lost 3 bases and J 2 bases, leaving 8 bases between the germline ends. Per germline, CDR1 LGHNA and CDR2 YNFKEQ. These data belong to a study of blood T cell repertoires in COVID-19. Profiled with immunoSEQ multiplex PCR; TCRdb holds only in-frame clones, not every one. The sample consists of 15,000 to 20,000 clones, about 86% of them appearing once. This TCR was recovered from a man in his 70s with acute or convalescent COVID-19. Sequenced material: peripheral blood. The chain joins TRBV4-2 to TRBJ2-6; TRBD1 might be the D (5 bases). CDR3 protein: CASSQAGTGANVLTF. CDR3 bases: TGTGCCAGCAGCCAGGCAGGGACTGGGGCCAACGTCCTGACTTTC.